This is a list of T cell receptor beta chains from one sample in a study of shared clonotypes between healthy human individuals. Data came from immunoSEQ multiplex PCR; TCRdb stores just in-frame clones and leaves some out. This repertoire shows over a million clones, under 80% found once; its top ten account for approximately 1.5%. Sequenced input: memory CD4+ T cells sorted from blood. The receptors originated from a man between 18 and 35 years old in good health. The CDR3 runs from the conserved cysteine through the conserved F or W. A D gene is named only where the DNA matches it firmly.

j_gene,v_gene,d_gene,CDR3aa,CDR3nt
TRBJ1-4,TRBV10-3,NA,CAISDLGGEKLFF,TGTGCCATCAGTGATCTTGGGGGGGAAAAACTGTTTTTT
TRBJ2-1,TRBV7-7,NA,CASSQGPEEGPFNEQFF,TGTGCTAGCAGCCAGGGGCCCGAGGAAGGACCATTCAATGAGCAGTTCTTC
TRBJ1-3,TRBV19,NA,CASSPGVSGNTIYF,TGTGCCAGTAGTCCAGGGGTCTCTGGAAACACCATATATTTT
TRBJ1-5,TRBV6-1,NA,CASSEQGINQPQHF,TGTGCCAGCAGTGAACAGGGAATCAATCAGCCCCAGCATTTT
TRBJ1-2,TRBV6-6,NA,CASTLWTEDYGYTF,TGTGCCAGCACCCTTTGGACAGAGGACTATGGCTACACCTTC
TRBJ1-5,TRBV19,NA,CASSIPHAQPQHF,TGTGCCAGTAGTATCCCCCACGCCCAGCCCCAGCATTTT
TRBJ2-3,TRBV7-2,TRBD2,CASSSVGGLAGTDTQYF,TGTGCCAGCAGCTCCGTCGGGGGACTAGCGGGAACAGATACGCAGTATTTT
TRBJ2-2,TRBV6-6,NA,CASREGQSNTGELFF,TGTGCCAGCAGGGAAGGACAATCGAACACCGGGGAGCTGTTTTTT
TRBJ2-2,TRBV5-4,TRBD2,CASSGGTSGRNTGELFF,TGTGCCAGCAGCGGCGGGACTAGCGGTAGGAACACCGGGGAGCTGTTTTTT
TRBJ2-5,TRBV18,TRBD2,CASSPREGVVSETQYF,TGTGCCAGCTCGCCCCGGGAGGGGGTCGTATCTGAGACCCAGTACTTC
TRBJ2-1,TRBV2,TRBD2,CASSPLAGGYNEQFF,TGTGCCAGCAGTCCGCTAGCGGGAGGCTACAATGAGCAGTTCTTC
TRBJ1-1,TRBV2,NA,CASQQGPNTEAFF,TGTGCCAGCCAACAGGGACCGAACACTGAAGCTTTCTTT
TRBJ1-5,TRBV7-2,NA,CASSSIQGNNQPQHF,TGTGCCAGCAGCTCCATACAGGGTAACAATCAGCCCCAGCATTTT